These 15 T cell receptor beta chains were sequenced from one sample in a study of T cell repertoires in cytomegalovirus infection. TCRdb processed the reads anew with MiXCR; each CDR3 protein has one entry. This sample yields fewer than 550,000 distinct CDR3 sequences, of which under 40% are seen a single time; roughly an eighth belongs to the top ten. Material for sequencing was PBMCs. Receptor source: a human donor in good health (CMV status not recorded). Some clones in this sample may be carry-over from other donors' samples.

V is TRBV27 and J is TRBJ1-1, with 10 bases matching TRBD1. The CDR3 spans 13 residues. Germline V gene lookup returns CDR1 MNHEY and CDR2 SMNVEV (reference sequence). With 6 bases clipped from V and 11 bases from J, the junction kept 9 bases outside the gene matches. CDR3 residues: CASRRQGAAEAFF. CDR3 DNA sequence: TGTGCCAGCAGGAGACAGGGGGCGGCGGAGGCTTTCTTT.

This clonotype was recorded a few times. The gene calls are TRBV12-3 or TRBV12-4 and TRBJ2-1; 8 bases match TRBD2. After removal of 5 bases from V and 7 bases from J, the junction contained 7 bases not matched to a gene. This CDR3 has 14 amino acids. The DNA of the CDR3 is TGTGCCAGCAGTCCGGGGGGGGACTTGAATGAGCAGTTCTTC. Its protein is CASSPGGDLNEQFF.

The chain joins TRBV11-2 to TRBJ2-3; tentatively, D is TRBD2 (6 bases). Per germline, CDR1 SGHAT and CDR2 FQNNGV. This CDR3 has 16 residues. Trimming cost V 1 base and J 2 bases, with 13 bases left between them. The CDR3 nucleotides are TGTGCCAGCAGCTTAGTACGCGGCGGGGTCACAGATACGCAGTATTTT. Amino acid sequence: CASSLVRGGVTDTQYF.

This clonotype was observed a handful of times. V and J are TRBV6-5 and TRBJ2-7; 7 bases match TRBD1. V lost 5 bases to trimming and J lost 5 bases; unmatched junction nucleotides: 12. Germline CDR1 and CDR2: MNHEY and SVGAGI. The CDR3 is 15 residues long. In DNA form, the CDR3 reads TGTGCCAGCAGTCAAGACAGGGTTGAAATCCACGAGCAGTACTTC. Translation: CASSQDRVEIHEQYF.

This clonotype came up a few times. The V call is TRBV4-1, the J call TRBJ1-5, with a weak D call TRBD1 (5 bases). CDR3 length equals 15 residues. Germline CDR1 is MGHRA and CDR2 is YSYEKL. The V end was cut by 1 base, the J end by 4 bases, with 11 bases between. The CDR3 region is CASSQVAGYNQPQHF. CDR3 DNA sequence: TGCGCCAGCAGCCAAGTCGCAGGGTATAATCAGCCCCAGCATTTT.

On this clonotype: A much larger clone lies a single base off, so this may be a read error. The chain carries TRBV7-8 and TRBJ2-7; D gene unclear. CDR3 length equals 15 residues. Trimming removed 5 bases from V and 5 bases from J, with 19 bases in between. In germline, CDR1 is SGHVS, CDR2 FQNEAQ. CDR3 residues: CASSHDSDSRDEQYF. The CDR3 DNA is TGTGCCAGCAGCCACGATTCTGATAGTCGGGACGAGCAGTACTTC.

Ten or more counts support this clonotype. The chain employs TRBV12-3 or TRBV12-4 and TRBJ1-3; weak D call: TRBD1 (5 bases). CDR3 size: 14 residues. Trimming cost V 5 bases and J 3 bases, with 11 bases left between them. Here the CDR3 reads CASSATGGGNTIYF. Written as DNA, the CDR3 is TGTGCCAGCAGTGCCACAGGAGGTGGAAACACCATATATTTT.

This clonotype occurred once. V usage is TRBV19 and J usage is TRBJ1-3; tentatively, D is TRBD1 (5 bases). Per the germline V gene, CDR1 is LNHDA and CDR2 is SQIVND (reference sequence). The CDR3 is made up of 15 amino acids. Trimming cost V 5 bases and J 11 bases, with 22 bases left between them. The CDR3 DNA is TGTGCCAGTAGTGCCACCACGTCGGACATCGGCTCCATATATTTT. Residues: CASSATTSDIGSIYF.

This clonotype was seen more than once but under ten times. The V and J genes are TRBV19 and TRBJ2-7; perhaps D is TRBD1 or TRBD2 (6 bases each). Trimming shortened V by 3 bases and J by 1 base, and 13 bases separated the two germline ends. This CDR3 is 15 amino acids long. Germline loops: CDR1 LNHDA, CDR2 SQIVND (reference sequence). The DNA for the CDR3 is TGTGCCAGTAGTATGGGCAGGGGAGGATCCTACGAGCAGTACTTC. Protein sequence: CASSMGRGGSYEQYF.

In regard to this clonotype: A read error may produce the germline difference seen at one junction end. CDR3: CASSPASGSYEHYF. The CDR3 nucleotides read TGTGCCAGCAGCCCCGCCTCGGGCAGCTACGAGCATTACTTC. V is TRBV7-9 and J is TRBJ2-7; no firm D call. Germline V lookup: CDR1 SEHNR, CDR2 FQNEAQ (reference sequence). CDR3 length: 14 amino acids.

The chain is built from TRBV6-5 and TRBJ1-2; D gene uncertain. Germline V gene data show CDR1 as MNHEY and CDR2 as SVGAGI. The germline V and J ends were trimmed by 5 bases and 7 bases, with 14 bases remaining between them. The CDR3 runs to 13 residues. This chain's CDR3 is CASSRGEGGGYTF. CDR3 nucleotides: TGTGCCAGCAGTCGCGGGGAGGGCGGTGGCTACACCTTC.

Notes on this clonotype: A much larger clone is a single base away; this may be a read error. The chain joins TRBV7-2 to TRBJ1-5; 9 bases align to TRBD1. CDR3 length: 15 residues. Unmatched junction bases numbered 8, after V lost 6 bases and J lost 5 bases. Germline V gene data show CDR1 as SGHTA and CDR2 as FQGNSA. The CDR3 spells CASRNSRQGDQPQHF. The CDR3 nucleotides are TGTGCCAGCAGGAATAGCCGACAGGGGGATCAGCCCCAGCATTTT.

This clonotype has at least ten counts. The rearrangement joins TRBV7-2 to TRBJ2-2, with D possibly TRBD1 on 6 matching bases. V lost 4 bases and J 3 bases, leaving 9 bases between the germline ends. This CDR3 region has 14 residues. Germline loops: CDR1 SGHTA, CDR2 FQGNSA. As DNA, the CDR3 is TGTGCCAGCAGCTACAGGGTCGACACCGGGGAGCTGTTTTTT. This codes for CASSYRVDTGELFF. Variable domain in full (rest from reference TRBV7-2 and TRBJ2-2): GAGVSQSPSNKVTEKGKDVELRCDPISGHTALYWYRQSLGQGLEFLIYFQGNSAPDKSGLPSDRFSAERTGGSVSTLTIQRTQQEDSAVYLCASSYRVDTGELFFGEGSRLTVL.

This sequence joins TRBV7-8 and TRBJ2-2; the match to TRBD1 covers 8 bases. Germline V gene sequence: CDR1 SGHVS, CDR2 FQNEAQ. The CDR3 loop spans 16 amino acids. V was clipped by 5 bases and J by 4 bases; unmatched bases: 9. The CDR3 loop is CASSPKDRAFTGELFF. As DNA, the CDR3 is TGTGCCAGCAGCCCCAAGGACAGGGCCTTCACCGGGGAGCTGTTTTTT.

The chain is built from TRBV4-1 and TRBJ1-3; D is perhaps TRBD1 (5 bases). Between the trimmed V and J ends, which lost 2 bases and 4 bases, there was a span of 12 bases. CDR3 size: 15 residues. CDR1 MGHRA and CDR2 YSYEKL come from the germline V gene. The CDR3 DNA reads TGCGCCAGCAGCCAACAGGGACTCGCGGGAAACACCATATATTTT. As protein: CASSQQGLAGNTIYF.